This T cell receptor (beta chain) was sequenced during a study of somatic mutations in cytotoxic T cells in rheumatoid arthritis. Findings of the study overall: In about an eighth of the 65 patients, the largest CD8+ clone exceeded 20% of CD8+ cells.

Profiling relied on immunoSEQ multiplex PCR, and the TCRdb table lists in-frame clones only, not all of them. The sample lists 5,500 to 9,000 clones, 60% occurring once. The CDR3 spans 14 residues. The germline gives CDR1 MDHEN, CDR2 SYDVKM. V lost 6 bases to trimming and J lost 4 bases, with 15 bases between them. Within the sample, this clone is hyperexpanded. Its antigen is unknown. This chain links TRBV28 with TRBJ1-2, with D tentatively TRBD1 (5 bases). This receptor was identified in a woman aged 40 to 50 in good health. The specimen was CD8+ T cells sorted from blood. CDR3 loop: CASSQEGRPYGYTF. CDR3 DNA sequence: TGTGCCAGCAGCCAAGAGGGGCGTCCCTATGGCTACACCTTC.